This T cell receptor beta chain is drawn from a study of blood T cell repertoires in COVID-19. Profiled with immunoSEQ multiplex PCR; TCRdb holds only in-frame clones, not every one. The profile shows 350,000 to 450,000 clones, around 91% of them singletons. This CDR3 region has 15 residues. V shed 3 bases and J 8 bases; nucleotides not matched to a gene: 6. Germline CDR1 reads MNHEY; CDR2 reads SMNVEV (reference sequence). V and J are TRBV27 and TRBJ1-6; 8 bases align to TRBD1. This receptor was taken from a woman aged 40 to 55 with COVID-19, enrolled during active disease. Specimen: peripheral blood. CDR3 coding DNA: TGTGCCAGCAGTTTGAGCCGACAGGGGTATTCACCCCTCCACTTT. Residues: CASSLSRQGYSPLHF.